Below, one T cell receptor beta chain is given with its context. The data stem from a study of blood T cell repertoires in COVID-19. Profiled with immunoSEQ multiplex PCR; TCRdb holds only in-frame clones, not every one. The sample lists 200,000 to 300,000 clones; around nine tenths were seen once. The CDR3 has 16 amino acids. V shed 4 bases, J shed 6 bases, and the junction held 8 bases outside the gene matches. CDR1 is SGHDN and CDR2 is FVKESK in the germline V gene. This TCR was recovered from a woman aged 18-35 years who had recovered from COVID-19. The sample consisted of PBMCs or T cells enriched from blood (not recorded which). The chain employs TRBV14 and TRBJ1-4; 10 positions match TRBD1. The CDR3 loop is CASSPWDRGLYEKLFF. The DNA for the CDR3 is TGTGCCAGCAGCCCCTGGGACAGGGGCCTATATGAAAAACTGTTTTTT.